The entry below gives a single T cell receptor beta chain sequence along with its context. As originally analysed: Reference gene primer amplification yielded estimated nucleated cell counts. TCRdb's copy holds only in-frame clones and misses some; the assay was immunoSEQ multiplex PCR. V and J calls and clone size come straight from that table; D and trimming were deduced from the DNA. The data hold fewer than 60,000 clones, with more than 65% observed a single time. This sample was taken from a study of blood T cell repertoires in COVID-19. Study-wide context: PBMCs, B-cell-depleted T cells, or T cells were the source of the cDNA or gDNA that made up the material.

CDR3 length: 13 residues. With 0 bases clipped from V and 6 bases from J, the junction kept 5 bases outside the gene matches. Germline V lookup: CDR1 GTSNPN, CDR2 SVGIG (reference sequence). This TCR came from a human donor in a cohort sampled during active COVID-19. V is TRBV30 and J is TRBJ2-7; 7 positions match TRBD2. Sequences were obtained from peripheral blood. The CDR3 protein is CAWSVSGTGEQYF. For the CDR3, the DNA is TGTGCCTGGAGTGTCAGCGGGACCGGCGAGCAGTACTTC.